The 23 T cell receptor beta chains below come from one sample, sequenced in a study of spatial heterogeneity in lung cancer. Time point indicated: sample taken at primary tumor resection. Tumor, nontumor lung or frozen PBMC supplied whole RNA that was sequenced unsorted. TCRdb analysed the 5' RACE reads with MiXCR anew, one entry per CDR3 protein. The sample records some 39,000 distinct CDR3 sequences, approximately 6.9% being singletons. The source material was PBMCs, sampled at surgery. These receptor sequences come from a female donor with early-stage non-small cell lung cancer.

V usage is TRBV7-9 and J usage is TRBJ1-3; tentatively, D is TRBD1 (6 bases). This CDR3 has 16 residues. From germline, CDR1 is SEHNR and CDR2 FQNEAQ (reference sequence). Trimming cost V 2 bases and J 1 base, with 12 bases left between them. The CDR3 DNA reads TGTGCCAGCAGCTTACCTCCAGGGGATTCTGGAAACACCATATATTTT. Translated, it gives CASSLPPGDSGNTIYF.

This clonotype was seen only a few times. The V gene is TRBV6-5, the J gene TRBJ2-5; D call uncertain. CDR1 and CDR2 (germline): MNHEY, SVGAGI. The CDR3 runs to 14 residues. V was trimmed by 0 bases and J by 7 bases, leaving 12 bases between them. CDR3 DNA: TGTGCCAGCAGTTACTCGATCGGGTTCGGGACCCAGTACTTC. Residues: CASSYSIGFGTQYF.

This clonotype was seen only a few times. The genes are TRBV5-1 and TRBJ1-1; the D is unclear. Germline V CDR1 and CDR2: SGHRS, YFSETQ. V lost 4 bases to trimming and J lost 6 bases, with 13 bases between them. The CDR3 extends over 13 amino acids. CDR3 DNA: TGCGCCAGCAGCGCCTCTTACGCCGCTGAAGCTTTCTTT. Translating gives CASSASYAAEAFF.

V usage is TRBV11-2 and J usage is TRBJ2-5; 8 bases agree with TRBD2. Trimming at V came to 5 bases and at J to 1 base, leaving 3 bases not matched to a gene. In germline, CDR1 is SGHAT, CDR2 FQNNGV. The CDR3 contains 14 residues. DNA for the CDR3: TGTGCCAGCAGCAGACTAGCGACCCAAGAGACCCAGTACTTC. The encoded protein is CASSRLATQETQYF.

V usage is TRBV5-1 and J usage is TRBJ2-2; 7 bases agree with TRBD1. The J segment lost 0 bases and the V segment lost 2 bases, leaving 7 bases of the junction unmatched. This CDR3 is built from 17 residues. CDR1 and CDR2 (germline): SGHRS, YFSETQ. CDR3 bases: TGCGCCAGCAGCTTCATCACCGGGACAGCGAACACCGGGGAGCTGTTTTTT. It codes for CASSFITGTANTGELFF.

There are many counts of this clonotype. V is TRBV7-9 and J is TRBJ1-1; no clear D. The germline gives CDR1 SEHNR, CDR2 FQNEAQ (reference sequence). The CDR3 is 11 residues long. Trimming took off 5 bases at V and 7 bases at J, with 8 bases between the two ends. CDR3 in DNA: TGTGCCAGCAGCCCCGTCCTTGAAGCTTTCTTT. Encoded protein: CASSPVLEAFF.

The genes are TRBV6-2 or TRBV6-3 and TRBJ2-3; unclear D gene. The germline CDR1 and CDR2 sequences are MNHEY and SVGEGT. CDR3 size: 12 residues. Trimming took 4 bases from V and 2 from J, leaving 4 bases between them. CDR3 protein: CASSSTTDTQYF. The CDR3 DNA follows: TGTGCCAGCAGTTCTACCACAGATACGCAGTATTTT.

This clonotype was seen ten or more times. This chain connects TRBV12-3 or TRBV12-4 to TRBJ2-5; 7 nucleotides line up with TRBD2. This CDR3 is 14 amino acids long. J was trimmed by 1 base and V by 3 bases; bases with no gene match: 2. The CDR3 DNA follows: TGTGCCAGCAGTTTCCAGCGGGGCCAAGAGACCCAGTACTTC. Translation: CASSFQRGQETQYF.

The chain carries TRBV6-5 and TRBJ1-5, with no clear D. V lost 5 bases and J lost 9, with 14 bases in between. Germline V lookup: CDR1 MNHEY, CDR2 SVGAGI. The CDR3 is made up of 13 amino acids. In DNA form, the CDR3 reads TGTGCCAGCAGTCAGAACAGCGAGAGGCCCCAGCATTTT. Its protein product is CASSQNSERPQHF.

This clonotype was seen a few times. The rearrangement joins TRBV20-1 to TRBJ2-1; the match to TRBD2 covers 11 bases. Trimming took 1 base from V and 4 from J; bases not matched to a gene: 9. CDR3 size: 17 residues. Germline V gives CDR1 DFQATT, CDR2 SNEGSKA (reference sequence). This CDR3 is CSARARIGTSGYNEQFF. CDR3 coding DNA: TGCAGTGCTAGAGCCCGAATCGGGACTAGCGGTTACAATGAGCAGTTCTTC.

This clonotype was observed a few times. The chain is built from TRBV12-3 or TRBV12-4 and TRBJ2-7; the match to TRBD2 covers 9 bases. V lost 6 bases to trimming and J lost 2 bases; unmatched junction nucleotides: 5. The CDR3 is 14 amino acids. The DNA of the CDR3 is TGTGCCAGCAGCCCGATAGCGGGGGCCTACGAGCAGTACTTC. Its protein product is CASSPIAGAYEQYF.

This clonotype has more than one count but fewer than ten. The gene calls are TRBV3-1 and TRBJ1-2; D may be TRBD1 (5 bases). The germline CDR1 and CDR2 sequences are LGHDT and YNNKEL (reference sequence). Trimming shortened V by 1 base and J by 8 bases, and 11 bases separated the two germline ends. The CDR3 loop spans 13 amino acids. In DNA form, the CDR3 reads TGTGCCAGCAGCCAAGCTTCAGGGAGGGGCTACACCTTC. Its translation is CASSQASGRGYTF.

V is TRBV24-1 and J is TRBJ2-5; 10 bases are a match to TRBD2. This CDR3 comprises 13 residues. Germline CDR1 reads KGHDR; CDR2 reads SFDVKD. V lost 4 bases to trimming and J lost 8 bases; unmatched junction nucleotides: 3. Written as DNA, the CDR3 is TGTGCCACCAGTGACGGACTAGCGGTTACCCAGTACTTC. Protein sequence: CATSDGLAVTQYF.

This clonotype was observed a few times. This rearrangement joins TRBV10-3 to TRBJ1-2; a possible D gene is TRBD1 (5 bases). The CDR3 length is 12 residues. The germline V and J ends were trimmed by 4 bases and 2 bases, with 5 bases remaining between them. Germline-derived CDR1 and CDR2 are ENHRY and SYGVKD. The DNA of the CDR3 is TGTGCCATCAGTGGGGGGAACTATGGCTACACCTTC. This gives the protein CAISGGNYGYTF.

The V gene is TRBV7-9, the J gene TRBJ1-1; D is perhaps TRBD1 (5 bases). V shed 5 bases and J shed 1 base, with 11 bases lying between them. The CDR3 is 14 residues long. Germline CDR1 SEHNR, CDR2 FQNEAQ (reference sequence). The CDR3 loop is CASSLNTGNTEAFF. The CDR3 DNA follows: TGTGCCAGCAGCCTAAATACAGGGAACACTGAAGCTTTCTTT. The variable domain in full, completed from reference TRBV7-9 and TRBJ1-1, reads DTGVSQNPRHKITKRGQNVTFRCDPISEHNRLYWYRQTLGQGPEFLTYFQNEAQLEKSRLLSDRFSAERPKGSFSTLEIQRTEQGDSAMYLCASSLNTGNTEAFFGQGTRLTVV.

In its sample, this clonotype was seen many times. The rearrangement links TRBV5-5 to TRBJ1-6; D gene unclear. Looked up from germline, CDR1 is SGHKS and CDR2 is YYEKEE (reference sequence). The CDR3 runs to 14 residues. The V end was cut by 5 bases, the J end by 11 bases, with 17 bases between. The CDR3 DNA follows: TGTGCCAGCAGGGCTGAGGAGGGATATACACCCCTCCACTTT. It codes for CASRAEEGYTPLHF.

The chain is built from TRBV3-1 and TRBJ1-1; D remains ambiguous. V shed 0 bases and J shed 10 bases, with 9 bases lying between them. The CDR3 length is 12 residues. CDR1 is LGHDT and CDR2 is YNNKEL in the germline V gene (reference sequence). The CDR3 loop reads CASSQDRGGAFF. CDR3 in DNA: TGTGCCAGCAGCCAAGATCGAGGAGGAGCTTTCTTT.

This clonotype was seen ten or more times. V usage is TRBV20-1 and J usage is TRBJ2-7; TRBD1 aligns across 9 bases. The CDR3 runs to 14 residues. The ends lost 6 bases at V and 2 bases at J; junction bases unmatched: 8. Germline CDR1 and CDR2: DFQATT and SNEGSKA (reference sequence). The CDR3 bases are TGCAGTGCCCTGACGGGACAGGGCGCCTACGAGCAGTACTTC. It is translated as CSALTGQGAYEQYF.

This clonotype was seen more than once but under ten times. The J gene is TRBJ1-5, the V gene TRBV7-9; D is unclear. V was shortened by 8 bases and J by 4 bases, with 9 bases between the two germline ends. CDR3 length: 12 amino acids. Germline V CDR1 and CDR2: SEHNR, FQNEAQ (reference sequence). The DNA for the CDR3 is TGTGCCAGCGCTGTGGGTAATCAGCCCCAGCATTTT. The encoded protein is CASAVGNQPQHF.

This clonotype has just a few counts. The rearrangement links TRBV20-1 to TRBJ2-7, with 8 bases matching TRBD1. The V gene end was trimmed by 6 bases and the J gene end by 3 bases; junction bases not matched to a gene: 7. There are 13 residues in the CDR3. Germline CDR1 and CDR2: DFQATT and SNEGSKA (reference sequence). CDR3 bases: TGCAGTGCCGACAGGGGTGTGTTCTACGAGCAGTACTTC. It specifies CSADRGVFYEQYF.

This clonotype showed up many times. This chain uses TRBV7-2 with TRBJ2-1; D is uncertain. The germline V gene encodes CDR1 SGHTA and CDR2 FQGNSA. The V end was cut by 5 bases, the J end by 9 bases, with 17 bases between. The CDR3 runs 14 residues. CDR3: CASSPGSAHGEQFF. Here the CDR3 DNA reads TGTGCCAGCAGCCCCGGGTCGGCCCATGGTGAGCAGTTCTTC.

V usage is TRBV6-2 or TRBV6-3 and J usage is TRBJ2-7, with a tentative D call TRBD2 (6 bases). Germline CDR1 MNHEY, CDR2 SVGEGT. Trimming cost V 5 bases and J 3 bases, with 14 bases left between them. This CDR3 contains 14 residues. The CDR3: CASSPPVGGYEQYF. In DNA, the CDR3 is TGTGCCAGCAGTCCCCCCGTGGGGGGCTACGAGCAGTACTTC.

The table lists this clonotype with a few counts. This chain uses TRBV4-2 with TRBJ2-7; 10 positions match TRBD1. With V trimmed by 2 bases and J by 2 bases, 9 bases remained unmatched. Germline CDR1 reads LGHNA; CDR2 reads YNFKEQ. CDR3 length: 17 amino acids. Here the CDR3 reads CASSQQIGGTGAYEQYF. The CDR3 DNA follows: TGTGCCAGCAGCCAACAGATCGGGGGGACAGGGGCCTACGAGCAGTACTTC.